This T cell receptor beta chain originates from a study of cytomegalovirus exposure and HLA in healthy donors. The PCR used 60 Vbeta and 13 Jbeta primers. Assay: immunoSEQ multiplex PCR; the TCRdb copy retains only in-frame clones and omits some. The sample consists of 150,000 to 200,000 clones, around 78% of them appearing once. The CDR3 extends over 15 amino acids. CDR1 is MNHNY, CDR2 SVGAGI, per germline (reference sequence). After removal of 5 bases from V and 9 bases from J, the junction contained 7 bases not matched to a gene. This receptor was identified in a woman between 25 and 40 years old in good health and CMV-seropositive. The source material was PBMCs. V is TRBV6-6 and J is TRBJ1-6; 10 bases align to TRBD1. The CDR3 DNA reads as TGTGCCAGCAGTCTAGGAGGGACAGGGGTTTCACCCCTCCACTTT. It translates to CASSLGGTGVSPLHF.